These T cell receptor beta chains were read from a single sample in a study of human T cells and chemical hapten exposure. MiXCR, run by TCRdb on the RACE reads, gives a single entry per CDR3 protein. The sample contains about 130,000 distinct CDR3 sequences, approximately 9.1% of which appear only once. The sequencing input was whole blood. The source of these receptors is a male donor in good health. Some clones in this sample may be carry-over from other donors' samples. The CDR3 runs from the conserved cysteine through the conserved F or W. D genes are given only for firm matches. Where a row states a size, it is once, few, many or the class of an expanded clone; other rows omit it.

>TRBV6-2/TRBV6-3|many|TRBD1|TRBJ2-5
TGTGCCAGCAGTTACCCCGAGCCCGGGACAGGGAGGACAGAGACCCAGTACTTC
CASSYPEPGTGRTETQYF
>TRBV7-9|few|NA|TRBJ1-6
TGTGCCAGCAGCTCGCCGGGAATCTATAATTCACCCCTCCACTTT
CASSSPGIYNSPLHF
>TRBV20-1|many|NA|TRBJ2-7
TGCAGTGCTAGAGAGCGACGGGAACCCTACGAGCAGTACTTC
CSARERREPYEQYF
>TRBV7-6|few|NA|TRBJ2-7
TGTGCCAGCAGCCCTTTTGGCGAGGAGGGGGACTACGAGCAGTACTTC
CASSPFGEEGDYEQYF
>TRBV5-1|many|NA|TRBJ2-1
TGCGCCAGCAGCTTGGGGGCAGGGTTAAACTCCTACAATGAGCAGTTCTTC
CASSLGAGLNSYNEQFF
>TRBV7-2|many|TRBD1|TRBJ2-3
TGTGCCAGCAGCACCTGGACAGGGGGCGCCACGCAGTATTTT
CASSTWTGGATQYF
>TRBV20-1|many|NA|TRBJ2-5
TGCAGTGCCCCGGAGATAAGGGGGCAAGAGACCCAGTACTTC
CSAPEIRGQETQYF
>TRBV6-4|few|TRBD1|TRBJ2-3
TGTGCCAGCAGTGAAAGGCCGGGACAGGGTGCGGGTAGCCCAGATACGCAGTATTTT
CASSERPGQGAGSPDTQYF
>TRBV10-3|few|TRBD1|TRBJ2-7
TGTGCCATCAGTGATGTACAGGGGGTAAACTACGAGCAGTACTTC
CAISDVQGVNYEQYF
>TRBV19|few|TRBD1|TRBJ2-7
TGTGCCAGTAGCATTGGGACCGGGACAGGGCACGACGAGCAGTACTTC
CASSIGTGTGHDEQYF
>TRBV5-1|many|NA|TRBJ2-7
TGCGCCAGCAGCTTGGGTCAGGTGAGCTCCTACGAGCAGTACTTC
CASSLGQVSSYEQYF
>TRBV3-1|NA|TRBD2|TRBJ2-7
TGTGCCAGCAGCCCGACTAGCGGCGAGCAGTACTTC
CASSPTSGEQYF
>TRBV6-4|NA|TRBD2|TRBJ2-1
TGTGCCAGCGGCCTAGCGGGGGACTCCAGGGATGAGCAGTTCTTC
CASGLAGDSRDEQFF
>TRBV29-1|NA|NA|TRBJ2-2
TGCAGCGTCAGACAGGTGAACACCGGGGAGCTGTTTTTT
CSVRQVNTGELFF
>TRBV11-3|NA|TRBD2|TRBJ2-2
TGTGCCAGCAGCCTCCGGACTAGCGGGAGATATAACGGGGAGCTGTTTTTT
CASSLRTSGRYNGELFF
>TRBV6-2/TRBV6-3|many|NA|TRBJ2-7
TGTGCCAGCAGAAGACAAGAACAGGGTGAGCAGTACTTC
CASRRQEQGEQYF